Below are 2 T cell receptor beta chains sequenced from a single sample in a study of human T cells and chemical hapten exposure. The sample's time point: patch test 1, 2 weeks after DPC sensitization. Treatment meaning: therapeutic diphenylcyclopropenone sensitization with weekly scalp DPC. TCRdb itself ran the RACE reads through MiXCR, one entry per CDR3 protein. The sample lists around 120,000 distinct CDR3 sequences, 12% occurring once. Source: whole blood, taken in connection with sensitization to the hapten diphenylcyclopropenone (DPC). These receptors all come from a woman in her fifties or sixties with alopecia areata. Some clones in this sample may be carry-over from other donors' samples.

This clonotype has ten or more counts. The chain links TRBV6-2 or TRBV6-3 to TRBJ2-7; D may match TRBD1 or TRBD2 (5 bases each). The CDR3 is 12 amino acids. V was cut by 6 bases and J by 5 bases, with 11 bases left in between. Germline CDR1 reads MNHEY; CDR2 reads SVGEGT. As DNA, the CDR3 is TGTGCCAGCAGGCCGATGGGACACGAGCAGTACTTC. Translating it yields CASRPMGHEQYF.

The chain combines TRBV10-3 with TRBJ2-3, with D tentatively TRBD2 (6 bases). There are 17 residues in the CDR3. CDR1 is ENHRY, CDR2 SYGVKD, per germline. Trimming removed 3 bases at V and 2 bases at J, with 18 bases between. The CDR3 nucleotides are TGTGCCATCAGTGACCCGGACTCCGCGGGATTCACAGATACGCAGTATTTT. Translated, it gives CAISDPDSAGFTDTQYF.